Here is one T cell receptor beta chain with its context. This entry belongs to a study of metastatic and nonmetastatic thyroid tumors. The CDR3 has 15 residues. The germline CDR1 and CDR2 sequences are SNHLY and FYNNEI. V was clipped by 2 bases and J by 1 base; unmatched bases: 3. All patients reached thyroid surgery having received no treatment beforehand. TCRdb reanalyzed the PCR reads via MiXCR. The sample lists 15,000 to 20,000 clones; about 23% were seen once. Specimen: adjacent normal tissue. The TCR was taken from a female donor with papillary thyroid cancer or a benign thyroid nodule (not recorded which). Some clones in this sample may be carry-over from other donors' samples. This sequence joins TRBV2 and TRBJ1-1; 8 bases line up with TRBD1. DNA for the CDR3: TGTGCCAGCAGTGAACCGGGACAGGCGAACACTGAAGCTTTCTTT. Amino acid sequence: CASSEPGQANTEAFF.